This passage covers 32 T cell receptor beta chains from one sample sequenced in a study of T cells in localized non-small cell lung cancer. Repertoires were generated with immunoSEQ multiplex PCR, while TCRdb's copy carries only in-frame clones and drops some. The sample carries roughly 1,100 clones, around 35% recorded once. The starting material was normal lung tissue next to the tumor, obtained before any cancer treatment. Receptor source: a male donor at least 60 years old with stage I lung adenocarcinoma.

The genes are TRBV9 and TRBJ2-1, with a possible D match to TRBD1 (5 bases). The V gene lost 2 bases and the J gene lost 9 bases, with 21 bases spanning the gap. This CDR3 comprises 16 residues. Germline assignment: CDR1 SGDLS and CDR2 YYNGEE. CDR3 region: CASSVVSSPQGREQFF. CDR3 coding DNA: TGTGCCAGCAGCGTCGTTAGTAGTCCCCAGGGTCGTGAGCAGTTCTTC. Supplemented by reference TRBV9 and TRBJ2-1, the full variable domain reads DSGVTQTPKHLITATGQRVTLRCSPRSGDLSVYWYQQSLDQGLQFLIQYYNGEERAKGNILERFSAQQFPDLHSELNLSSLELGDSALYFCASSVVSSPQGREQFFGPGTRLTVL.

This clone was seen a few times. The chain joins TRBV19 to TRBJ2-3; 7 bases are shared with TRBD2. The germline V gene has CDR1 LNHDA and CDR2 SQIVND (reference sequence). The V and J ends lost 3 bases and 4 bases, in that order; junction bases with no gene match: 10. The CDR3 totals 16 residues. CDR3 region: CASSMWSGAGADTQYF. CDR3 in DNA: TGTGCCAGTAGTATGTGGAGCGGGGCCGGCGCAGATACGCAGTATTTT.

The CDR3 reads CASSPGTGVTGELFF. The DNA for the CDR3 is TGTGCCAGCTCACCAGGGACAGGGGTCACCGGGGAGCTGTTTTTT. This chain connects TRBV18 to TRBJ2-2; 10 bases match TRBD1. The CDR3 extends over 15 amino acids. Germline trimming cut 2 bases from V and 4 bases from J; bases unmatched to any gene: 1. CDR1 is KGHSH, CDR2 LQKENI, per germline. Full variable domain (outside the CDR3, taken from reference TRBV18 and TRBJ2-2): NAGVMQNPRHLVRRRGQEARLRCSPMKGHSHVYWYRQLPEEGLKFMVYLQKENIIDESGMPKERFSAEFPKEGPSILRIQQVVRGDSAAYFCASSPGTGVTGELFFGEGSRLTVL.

The chain combines TRBV19 with TRBJ1-2, with a tentative D call TRBD1 (6 bases). This CDR3 spans 14 amino acids. Germline assignment: CDR1 LNHDA and CDR2 SQIVND (reference sequence). V was trimmed by 6 bases and J by 4 bases, leaving 15 bases between them. The CDR3, as DNA: TGTGCCAGTAGAGGGACATCTGGAAGCTATGGCTACACCTTC. As protein: CASRGTSGSYGYTF. Drawing the rest from reference TRBV19 and TRBJ1-2, the complete variable domain is DGGITQSPKYLFRKEGQNVTLSCEQNLNHDAMYWYRQDPGQGLRLIYYSQIVNDFQKGDIAEGYSVSREKKESFPLTVTSAQKNPTAFYLCASRGTSGSYGYTFGSGTRLTVV.

This clone is classed as large. The chain is built from TRBV18 and TRBJ1-4, with a weak D call TRBD1 (5 bases). The germline V gene encodes CDR1 KGHSH and CDR2 LQKENI. CDR3 size: 15 residues. Trimming took 8 bases from V and 3 from J, leaving 16 bases between them. In DNA, the CDR3 is TGTGCCAGCACCCCCGGGGGGGTGTCTAATGAAAAACTGTTTTTT. Translated: CASTPGGVSNEKLFF.

V usage is TRBV7-7 and J usage is TRBJ1-6; 9 positions match TRBD1. The V segment lost 5 bases and the J segment 10 bases; nucleotides outside the gene matches: 6. Germline V gene lookup returns CDR1 SSHAT and CDR2 FNYEAQ (reference sequence). The CDR3 runs 14 residues. In nucleotides, the CDR3 is TGTGCCAGCAGCCCGGGGACAGGGAAATCACCCCTCCACTTT. This encodes CASSPGTGKSPLHF. The whole variable domain, filled in from reference TRBV7-7 and TRBJ1-6, reads GAGVSQSPRYKVTKRGQDVTLRCDPISSHATLYWYQQALGQGPEFLTYFNYEAQPDKSGLPSDRFSAERPEGSISTLTIQRTEQRDSAMYRCASSPGTGKSPLHFGNGTRLTVT.

The chain carries TRBV11-3 and TRBJ2-7; TRBD1 matches 9 bases. The CDR3 contains 14 residues. The V gene end was trimmed by 5 bases and the J gene end by 3 bases; junction bases not matched to a gene: 5. Per the germline V gene, CDR1 is SGHNT and CDR2 is YENEEA. CDR3: CASSPGTGSYEQYF. CDR3 in DNA: TGTGCCAGCAGCCCTGGGACAGGGAGCTACGAGCAGTACTTC.

The table lists this clone with a few counts. DNA for the CDR3: TGTGCCAGTAGTTACGGAGGCGGGCAGAATGCCTACACCTTC. Translating gives CASSYGGGQNAYTF. V and J are TRBV19 and TRBJ1-2, with D unclear. The CDR3 runs 14 residues. Trimming left V 5 bases short and J 10 bases short, with 20 bases between. CDR1 LNHDA and CDR2 SQIVND come from the germline V gene (reference sequence).

This clone was seen just once. The gene calls are TRBV12-5 and TRBJ2-2; 12 bases are a match to TRBD2. V was clipped by 5 bases and J by 7 bases; unmatched bases: 5. The germline V gene encodes CDR1 LGHNT and CDR2 FRNRAP. The CDR3 extends over 15 amino acids. The CDR3 sequence: CASGPGTSGYGELFF. CDR3 in DNA: TGTGCTAGTGGTCCCGGGACTAGCGGGTACGGGGAGCTGTTTTTT.

The chain uses TRBV9 and TRBJ2-2; D might be TRBD2 (6 bases). V gave up 9 bases and J gave up 1 base, with 16 bases separating them. This CDR3 comprises 15 residues. Germline CDR1 SGDLS, CDR2 YYNGEE. CDR3 DNA sequence: TGTGCCAACCGCGGGGACTTCCAGAACACCGGGGAGCTGTTTTTT. Its protein product is CANRGDFQNTGELFF.

The J gene is TRBJ2-7, the V gene TRBV28; possibly TRBD1 for D (6 bases). The V end was cut by 7 bases, the J end by 0 bases, with 19 bases between. This CDR3 region has 16 residues. The germline CDR1 and CDR2 sequences are MDHEN and SYDVKM. The CDR3 nucleotides are TGTGCCAGCATCCCCCCTCCGGGACAAAACTCCTACGAGCAGTACTTC. Amino acids: CASIPPPGQNSYEQYF.

CDR3 protein: CASSTANSPLHF. The CDR3 DNA follows: TGTGCCAGCAGTACAGCCAATTCACCCCTCCACTTT. This rearrangement joins TRBV28 to TRBJ1-6, with D unresolved. Trimming left V 5 bases short and J 7 bases short, with 6 bases between. CDR3 length equals 12 residues. Per the germline V gene, CDR1 is MDHEN and CDR2 is SYDVKM.

The chain has TRBV6-1 and TRBJ2-3; 7 bases fit TRBD2. CDR1 and CDR2 from the germline V gene are MNHNS and SASEGT. After removal of 0 bases from V and 8 bases from J, the junction contained 11 bases not matched to a gene. The CDR3 loop spans 16 amino acids. The CDR3 here is CASSEAGHRSGATQYF. The CDR3 bases are TGTGCCAGCAGTGAAGCGGGTCACCGAAGCGGGGCTACGCAGTATTTT.

The chain links TRBV28 to TRBJ2-7; TRBD1 is a possible D gene (6 bases). V was cut by 6 bases and J by 9 bases, with 15 bases left in between. The CDR3 sequence is 12 residues long. Germline V lookup: CDR1 MDHEN, CDR2 SYDVKM. The DNA for the CDR3 is TGTGCCAGCAGCATAAGGGGGTTGGGGCAGTACTTC. Encoded protein: CASSIRGLGQYF.

This rearrangement joins TRBV28 to TRBJ1-1; 10 bases line up with TRBD1. The CDR3 contains 13 residues. Trimming took 0 bases from V and 11 from J; bases not matched to a gene: 3. From germline, CDR1 is MDHEN and CDR2 SYDVKM. The DNA for the CDR3 is TGTGCCAGCAGTTTATGGACAGGGGGCTGGGCTTTCTTT. The encoded protein is CASSLWTGGWAFF.

This CDR3 is CASSDRGVTEAFF. The CDR3 DNA reads TGTGCCAGCAGTGACAGGGGGGTCACTGAAGCTTTCTTT. The rearrangement uses TRBV6-7 and TRBJ1-1, with TRBD1 matching over 9 bases. TRBV6-7 qualifies as an ORF whose function is uncertain. The CDR3 runs to 13 residues. J was trimmed by 4 bases and V by 5 bases; bases with no gene match: 2.

A few counts support this clone. The genes are TRBV2 and TRBJ2-5; TRBD2 agrees at 10 bases. Germline lookup yields CDR1 SNHLY and CDR2 FYNNEI. The CDR3 consists of 15 residues. V lost 5 bases, J lost 7 bases, and 10 bases stayed unmatched. DNA of the CDR3: TGTGCCAGCAGTACGAGCGGGGGGGGCCAGGGGACCCAGTACTTC. Its translation is CASSTSGGGQGTQYF.

By share, this clone ranks as medium-sized. The chain uses TRBV9 and TRBJ1-2; TRBD1 matches at 7 bases. This CDR3 has 16 amino acids. Germline V gene data show CDR1 as SGDLS and CDR2 as YYNGEE. J gave up 8 bases and V 4 bases, and 17 bases lay outside the gene matches. CDR3 in amino acids: CASSPSPGTAAEGYTF. The CDR3 DNA sequence: TGTGCCAGCAGCCCAAGTCCCGGGACAGCCGCGGAGGGCTACACCTTC.

This clone was seen a handful of times. The CDR3 region has the DNA TGTGCCAGCAGCTATAAGGACAGAACTAACTATGGCTACACCTTC. Translation: CASSYKDRTNYGYTF. The chain joins TRBV11-3 to TRBJ1-2, with D maybe TRBD1 (6 bases). This CDR3 region has 15 residues. Trimming cost V 4 bases and J 0 bases, with 12 bases left between them. CDR1 and CDR2 (germline): SGHNT, YENEEA.

This clone showed up just a few times. The germline gene is not matched at one end of the junction; a read error may be the cause. This sequence joins TRBV11-3 and TRBJ1-1; 7 bases map to TRBD1. The CDR3 loop spans 15 amino acids. From germline, CDR1 is SGHNT and CDR2 YENEEA. The CDR3 DNA reads TGTGCCAGCAGCTCGCGACAGGGATCTTGGAGTCACCCGTACTTT. Translation: CASSSRQGSWSHPYF. The complete variable domain, with remaining parts taken from reference TRBV11-3 and TRBJ1-1, reads EAGVVQSPRYKIIEKKQPVAFWCNPISGHNTLYWYLQNLGQGPELLIRYENEEAVDDSQLPKDRFSAERLKGVDSTLKIQPAELGDSAVYLCASSSRQGSWSHPYFGQGTRLTVV.

The rearrangement uses TRBV6-8 and TRBJ1-5, with D unresolved. Trimming cost V 6 bases and J 3 bases, with 9 bases left between them. The germline V gene encodes CDR1 MNHGY and CDR2 SAAAGT. This CDR3 has 13 residues. The CDR3 protein is CASRPVLNQPQHF. CDR3 DNA: TGTGCCAGCAGACCCGTCCTCAATCAGCCCCAGCATTTT.

This clone was detected only a few times. The rearrangement links TRBV4-1 to TRBJ2-2, with TRBD1 identical over 10 bases. From germline, CDR1 is MGHRA and CDR2 YSYEKL. V lost 4 bases, J lost 5 bases, and 7 bases stayed unmatched. CDR3 size: 16 residues. The CDR3 here is CASSPRQGAGTGELFF. CDR3 DNA sequence: TGCGCCAGCAGCCCCAGACAGGGGGCCGGGACCGGGGAGCTGTTTTTT.

In DNA, the CDR3 is TGTGCCAGCAGTGACGAGACAGGGGGAGTGCAGTACTTC. Its protein product is CASSDETGGVQYF. The V gene is TRBV2, the J gene TRBJ2-7; 9 bases fit TRBD1. CDR1 and CDR2 (germline): SNHLY, FYNNEI. V was pared by 3 bases and J by 9 bases, with 6 bases of the junction left unmatched. The CDR3 contains 13 residues.

The genes are TRBV19 and TRBJ2-1, with D unresolved. V shed 1 base and J shed 0 bases, with 7 bases lying between them. In germline, CDR1 is LNHDA, CDR2 SQIVND (reference sequence). CDR3 length: 15 amino acids. The chain's CDR3 is CASSIGRSSYNEQFF. For the CDR3, the DNA is TGTGCCAGTAGTATAGGTCGTAGCTCCTACAATGAGCAGTTCTTC.

Only a few counts were recorded for this clone. This chain links TRBV11-3 with TRBJ1-2; TRBD1 is a possible D gene (5 bases). The CDR3 length is 19 residues. The V and J ends lost 4 bases and 8 bases respectively, with 32 bases between them. Germline V gene lookup returns CDR1 SGHNT and CDR2 YENEEA. The CDR3 sequence: CASSSWTESRDPRGEGYTF. As DNA, the CDR3 is TGTGCCAGCAGCTCCTGGACCGAGAGCCGGGACCCCCGAGGGGAGGGCTACACCTTC.

This chain links TRBV28 with TRBJ1-4; a weak D match, TRBD1 (5 bases). CDR3 length equals 14 residues. CDR1 is MDHEN, CDR2 SYDVKM, per germline. Between the trimmed V and J ends, which lost 6 bases and 8 bases, there was a span of 16 bases. Here the CDR3 DNA reads TGTGCCAGCAGCCCAGCCAGGGCTCGCGAAAAACTGTTTTTT. Amino acid sequence: CASSPARAREKLFF. The full variable domain, rest sourced from reference TRBV28 and TRBJ1-4, is DVKVTQSSRYLVKRTGEKVFLECVQDMDHENMFWYRQDPGLGLRLIYFSYDVKMKEKGDIPEGYSVSREKKERFSLILESASTNQTSMYLCASSPARAREKLFFGSGTQLSVL.

This clone was seen a few times. CDR3 nucleotides: TGTGCCAGCAGCACCTTGGGGGGAAAACTGTTTTTT. Encoded protein: CASSTLGGKLFF. The chain combines TRBV6-8 with TRBJ1-4; perhaps TRBD1 as D (5 bases). Germline values: CDR1 MNHGY, CDR2 SAAAGT. The CDR3 loop spans 12 amino acids. V was shortened by 6 bases and J by 10 bases, with 12 bases between the two germline ends.

This clone is labeled as large. The chain carries TRBV15 and TRBJ2-2; D remains ambiguous. The CDR3 runs to 17 residues. The V end was cut by 3 bases, the J end by 0 bases, with 14 bases between. Looked up from germline, CDR1 is LNHNV and CDR2 is YYDKDF (reference sequence). This chain's CDR3 is CATSRGRSETNTGELFF. The CDR3 bases are TGTGCCACCAGCAGGGGTCGATCGGAAACGAACACCGGGGAGCTGTTTTTT.

This chain's CDR3 is CASSGAGGKEQYF. CDR3 DNA sequence: TGCGCCAGCAGTGGAGCGGGGGGCAAGGAGCAGTACTTC. The rearrangement joins TRBV10-1 to TRBJ2-7; TRBD2 agrees at 9 bases. Germline V gene sequence: CDR1 WNHNN, CDR2 SYGVQD (reference sequence). The CDR3 length is 13 residues. Trimming removed 4 bases from V and 7 bases from J; junction bases left unmatched: 5.

V usage is TRBV7-5 and J usage is TRBJ1-2; TRBD1 reflects the table's D call only, with no check against the DNA. TRBV7-5 is a documented pseudogene. The CDR3 consists of 14 residues. CDR3 bases: TGTGCCAGCAGCCTAAGGACAGGGGCTAATGGCTACACCTTC. It specifies CASSLRTGANGYTF.

This clone was observed a few times. The chain couples TRBV27 to TRBJ2-2; D gene ambiguous. V gave up 0 bases and J gave up 1 base, with 9 bases separating them. Germline V gene lookup returns CDR1 MNHEY and CDR2 SMNVEV (reference sequence). The CDR3 length is 16 residues. CDR3 sequence reads: CASSLSRVLNTGELFF. Written as DNA, the CDR3 is TGTGCCAGCAGTTTATCCCGGGTCTTGAACACCGGGGAGCTGTTTTTT.

By share of the sample, this clone is large. The chain has TRBV11-3 and TRBJ1-1; 9 bases fit TRBD1. V was pared by 2 bases and J by 4 bases, with 2 bases of the junction left unmatched. The germline V gene has CDR1 SGHNT and CDR2 YENEEA. The CDR3 contains 14 residues. In DNA, the CDR3 is TGTGCCAGCAGCTTATTACAGGGGGCCACTGAAGCTTTCTTT. It yields the protein CASSLLQGATEAFF. Filled out from reference TRBV11-3 and TRBJ1-1, the complete variable domain reads EAGVVQSPRYKIIEKKQPVAFWCNPISGHNTLYWYLQNLGQGPELLIRYENEEAVDDSQLPKDRFSAERLKGVDSTLKIQPAELGDSAVYLCASSLLQGATEAFFGQGTRLTVV.